The 3 T cell receptor beta chains in this list originate from one sample, sequenced in a study of cytomegalovirus exposure and HLA in healthy donors. PCR primers comprised 60 Vbeta and 13 Jbeta primers. Measured with immunoSEQ multiplex PCR; TCRdb has only the in-frame clones, and not every one. The table records 200,000 or so clones, roughly four fifths of them present only once. The material sequenced was PBMCs. The origin of the receptors is a girl aged 5-17 years in good health and CMV-seronegative.

This chain's CDR3 is CARADRGALSSYEQYF. The CDR3 DNA sequence: TGCGCCCGAGCGGACAGGGGAGCCCTCAGCTCCTACGAGCAGTACTTC. The V gene is TRBV23-1, the J gene TRBJ2-7; 9 bases are shared with TRBD1. TRBV23-1 carries the ORF label, with uncertain function. The J segment lost 0 bases and the V segment lost 11 bases, leaving 14 bases of the junction unmatched. The CDR3 sequence is 16 residues long.

The chain employs TRBV5-1 and TRBJ1-1; D might be TRBD1 (6 bases). The CDR3 has 14 amino acids. The V and J ends lost 1 base and 3 bases respectively, with 10 bases between them. Germline CDR1 reads SGHRS; CDR2 reads YFSETQ. In nucleotides, the CDR3 is TGCGCCAGCAGCTTGCAGGGGACGGACACTGAAGCTTTCTTT. It specifies CASSLQGTDTEAFF.

The chain links TRBV7-2 to TRBJ1-1; 9 bases fit TRBD1. The CDR3 has 14 amino acids. Germline CDR1 SGHTA, CDR2 FQGNSA. V lost 4 bases, J lost 3 bases, and 3 bases stayed unmatched. The CDR3, as DNA: TGTGCCAGCAGCTCCCGGACAGGGGACACTGAAGCTTTCTTT. This encodes CASSSRTGDTEAFF. Looking up the rest from reference TRBV7-2 and TRBJ1-1 gives the full variable domain: GAGVSQSPSNKVTEKGKDVELRCDPISGHTALYWYRQSLGQGLEFLIYFQGNSAPDKSGLPSDRFSAERTGGSVSTLTIQRTQQEDSAVYLCASSSRTGDTEAFFGQGTRLTVV.